What follows are 22 T cell receptor beta chains derived from one specimen sequenced in a study of CD8+ T cells in alopecia areata. Treatment meaning: oral pan-JAK inhibitor, 5-10 mg twice daily. After isolation, RNA underwent reverse transcription to generate cDNA as the sequencing template. Libraries were prepared by immunoSEQ multiplex PCR; TCRdb keeps only in-frame clonotypes and omits some of them. The top ten clones hold 4.2% of a sample with around 200,000 clones, over 60% of them seen once. This material consisted of CD4+ T cells sorted from blood, taken at week 4, from a patient treated with tofacitinib. These receptors were taken from a human donor with alopecia areata.

The table lists this clone with a few counts. J is TRBJ2-1 and V is TRBV5-1; TRBD2 matches at 10 bases. The CDR3 sequence is 14 residues long. J gave up 6 bases and V 0 bases, and 0 bases lay outside the gene matches. Germline V lookup: CDR1 SGHRS, CDR2 YFSETQ. The CDR3 loop is CASSLASGGNEQFF. In DNA, the CDR3 is TGCGCCAGCAGCTTGGCTAGCGGGGGCAATGAGCAGTTCTTC.

The chain is built from TRBV7-9 and TRBJ2-3; the D call may be TRBD1 or TRBD2 (5 bases each). The germline V gene has CDR1 SEHNR and CDR2 FQNEAQ (reference sequence). CDR3 length: 15 amino acids. Trimming cost V 1 base and J 2 bases, with 10 bases left between them. This chain's CDR3 is CASSLEGTPTDTQYF. CDR3 sequence (DNA): TGTGCCAGCAGCTTAGAAGGGACCCCCACAGATACGCAGTATTTT.

This chain joins TRBV5-6 and TRBJ2-5; D call uncertain. Trimming removed 4 bases from V and 1 base from J, with 11 bases in between. CDR3 length: 14 residues. Germline V gene lookup returns CDR1 SGHDT and CDR2 YYEEEE. The CDR3 reads CASSAGTAQETQYF. Here the CDR3 DNA reads TGTGCCAGCAGCGCCGGCACCGCCCAAGAGACCCAGTACTTC.

This clone occurred a few times. V is TRBV11-3 and J is TRBJ2-1; 7 nucleotides match TRBD1. CDR3 length: 13 amino acids. Germline loops: CDR1 SGHNT, CDR2 YENEEA. With 4 bases clipped from V and 9 bases from J, the junction kept 6 bases outside the gene matches. CDR3 in amino acids: CASSSRQGSEQFF. For the CDR3, the DNA is TGTGCCAGCAGCTCCCGACAGGGAAGTGAGCAGTTCTTC.

This clone was seen once. The chain couples TRBV4-2 to TRBJ1-1, with 7 positions matching TRBD1. The length of the CDR3 is 15 residues. The trim removed 3 bases at V and 4 bases at J, leaving 8 bases unmatched. The germline V gene has CDR1 LGHNA and CDR2 YNFKEQ. CDR3 nucleotides: TGTGCCAGCAGCCATCGACGGGCAGGGGGCACTGAAGCTTTCTTT. Translated: CASSHRRAGGTEAFF.

V gene TRBV15 combines with J gene TRBJ2-1; D is perhaps TRBD1 (6 bases). Germline V gene lookup returns CDR1 LNHNV and CDR2 YYDKDF (reference sequence). The CDR3 totals 13 residues. With 4 bases removed from V and 6 bases from J, the gap between germline ends came to 10 bases. The CDR3 loop is CATSTGVTNEQFF. The DNA for the CDR3 is TGTGCCACCAGCACAGGGGTTACCAATGAGCAGTTCTTC. Supplemented by reference TRBV15 and TRBJ2-1, the full variable domain reads DAMVIQNPRYQVTQFGKPVTLSCSQTLNHNVMYWYQQKSSQAPKLLFHYYDKDFNNEADTPDNFQSRRPNTSFCFLDIRSPGLGDTAMYLCATSTGVTNEQFFGPGTRLTVL.

The gene calls are TRBV30 and TRBJ1-5; D is undetermined. From germline, CDR1 is GTSNPN and CDR2 SVGIG (reference sequence). Trimming left V 0 bases short and J 9 bases short, with 9 bases between. This CDR3 spans 12 amino acids. CDR3 loop: CAWSVPGGPQHF. The CDR3 DNA reads as TGTGCCTGGAGTGTCCCCGGCGGGCCCCAGCATTTT.

The chain combines TRBV27 with TRBJ2-5; maybe TRBD2 (7 bases). The V end lost 4 bases, the J end lost 7 bases, and 22 bases lay between the germline ends. The length of the CDR3 is 16 residues. Looked up from germline, CDR1 is MNHEY and CDR2 is SMNVEV (reference sequence). The CDR3 sequence is CASSSSAGALQGTQYF. Written as DNA, the CDR3 is TGTGCCAGCAGTTCGTCGGCGGGGGCCCTACAGGGGACCCAGTACTTC.

This clone was seen once. The chain combines TRBV6-5 with TRBJ1-5, with 9 bases identical to TRBD1. This CDR3 is built from 15 residues. Germline loops: CDR1 MNHEY, CDR2 SVGAGI. V dropped 0 bases and J dropped 5; count of bases not matched to a gene: 2. Here the CDR3 reads CASSYSGQGDQPQHF. The DNA for the CDR3 is TGTGCCAGCAGTTACTCGGGACAGGGAGATCAGCCCCAGCATTTT.

The genes are TRBV7-2 and TRBJ1-6; 9 bases map to TRBD1. The CDR3 covers 16 residues. V lost 2 bases and J lost 10; bases outside the gene matches: 9. Per germline, CDR1 SGHTA and CDR2 FQGNSA. CDR3 sequence reads: CASSLNEAGQGSPLHF. The CDR3 DNA follows: TGTGCCAGCAGCTTAAATGAGGCGGGACAGGGATCACCCCTCCACTTT.

This clone occurred a few times. This chain connects TRBV2 to TRBJ1-6; no clear D gene. Germline V gene sequence: CDR1 SNHLY, CDR2 FYNNEI. This CDR3 region has 15 residues. The V and J ends lost 1 base and 7 bases respectively, with 11 bases between them. The CDR3 DNA sequence: TGTGCCAGCAGTGAAGGGCAGTTTGGAAATTCACCCCTCCACTTT. Protein sequence: CASSEGQFGNSPLHF.

V gene TRBV30 combines with J gene TRBJ1-3, with D unresolved. The CDR3 consists of 12 residues. V was trimmed by 1 base and J by 8 bases, leaving 9 bases between them. Germline-derived CDR1 and CDR2 are GTSNPN and SVGIG (reference sequence). CDR3 nucleotide sequence: TGTGCCTGGAGTGAATGGGCCGACACCATATATTTT. Translation: CAWSEWADTIYF.

This chain joins TRBV7-9 and TRBJ2-5; D call uncertain. This CDR3 spans 13 amino acids. Germline V CDR1 and CDR2: SEHNR, FQNEAQ (reference sequence). V lost 3 bases and J 3 bases, leaving 8 bases between the germline ends. DNA of the CDR3: TGTGCCAGCAGCTTGCAGTCCAAAGAGACCCAGTACTTC. Encoded protein: CASSLQSKETQYF.

The chain links TRBV2 to TRBJ1-1, with D possibly matching TRBD1 (5 bases). V lost 10 bases to trimming and J lost 4 bases, with 16 bases between them. The CDR3 runs to 13 residues. Germline-derived CDR1 and CDR2 are SNHLY and FYNNEI. CDR3 protein: CATVEQASTEAFF. The CDR3 DNA reads as TGTGCCACCGTAGAACAGGCGAGCACTGAAGCTTTCTTT.

The chain is built from TRBV27 and TRBJ1-1; D is unclear. Deletions cut 5 bases from V and 3 bases from J, with 13 bases between. Per the germline V gene, CDR1 is MNHEY and CDR2 is SMNVEV (reference sequence). This CDR3 has 14 amino acids. This chain's CDR3 is CASSPLQDYTEAFF. Here the CDR3 DNA reads TGTGCCAGCAGTCCACTTCAGGATTACACTGAAGCTTTCTTT.

The V call is TRBV29-1, the J call TRBJ2-7; tentative D call: TRBD2 (6 bases). Germline CDR1 and CDR2: SQVTM and ANQGSEA. Trimming cost V 6 bases and J 5 bases, with 14 bases left between them. CDR3 length: 12 residues. CDR3 sequence: CSVCTPGDEQYF. The DNA for the CDR3 is TGCAGCGTGTGCACACCGGGGGACGAGCAGTACTTC.

The CDR3 is CSGSRTGRTGNTIYF. The CDR3 coding sequence is TGCAGCGGTTCCCGGACAGGGAGGACTGGAAACACCATATATTTT. The J gene is TRBJ1-3, the V gene TRBV29-1, with 8 bases lining up with TRBD1. Germline assignment: CDR1 SQVTM and CDR2 ANQGSEA. The length of the CDR3 is 15 residues. Trimming took 7 bases from V and 2 from J; bases not matched to a gene: 10.

This sequence joins TRBV6-5 and TRBJ2-5; TRBD2 agrees at 11 bases. Trimming took 2 bases from V and 5 from J; bases not matched to a gene: 7. Germline CDR1 reads MNHEY; CDR2 reads SVGAGI. This CDR3 region has 16 residues. The CDR3 nucleotides are TGTGCCAGCAGTTACATGGAGCTAGCGGGGGGTGAGACCCAGTACTTC. This codes for CASSYMELAGGETQYF.

For the CDR3, the DNA is TGTGCCAGCAGCCACCCCGCAGCTAACTATGGCTACACCTTC. Its translation: CASSHPAANYGYTF. The rearrangement uses TRBV5-6 and TRBJ1-2; D remains unclear. CDR1 is SGHDT, CDR2 YYEEEE, per germline. Trimming took off 4 bases at V and 0 bases at J, with 10 bases between the two ends. This CDR3 comprises 14 residues.

The V and J genes are TRBV7-2 and TRBJ2-3; D remains unclear. The ends were cut back, 8 bases at V and 4 bases at J, with 7 bases in the middle. Per the germline V gene, CDR1 is SGHTA and CDR2 is FQGNSA. The CDR3 spans 11 residues. CDR3 DNA sequence: TGTGCCAGCGGCAACTCAGATACGCAGTATTTT. This codes for CASGNSDTQYF. The variable domain in full, with the rest retrieved from reference TRBV7-2 and TRBJ2-3, is GAGVSQSPSNKVTEKGKDVELRCDPISGHTALYWYRQSLGQGLEFLIYFQGNSAPDKSGLPSDRFSAERTGGSVSTLTIQRTQQEDSAVYLCASGNSDTQYFGPGTRLTVL.

V and J are TRBV4-2 and TRBJ1-3; D remains ambiguous. Germline lookup yields CDR1 LGHNA and CDR2 YNFKEQ. V was shortened by 5 bases and J by 0 bases, with 11 bases between the two germline ends. This CDR3 region has 15 residues. Here the CDR3 reads CASSGMAVSGNTIYF. CDR3 coding DNA: TGTGCCAGCAGCGGAATGGCGGTCTCTGGAAACACCATATATTTT.

This clone has more than one count but fewer than ten. The gene calls are TRBV7-2 and TRBJ2-6; the D gene is possibly TRBD1 (5 bases). The germline V and J ends were trimmed by 5 bases and 2 bases, with 22 bases remaining between them. The CDR3 contains 19 residues. CDR1 is SGHTA and CDR2 is FQGNSA in the germline V gene. The CDR3 reads CASSPLIPLARAGANVLTF. As DNA, the CDR3 is TGTGCCAGCAGCCCATTAATTCCCCTGGCCAGGGCTGGGGCCAACGTCCTGACTTTC. The full variable domain, with the rest looked up from reference TRBV7-2 and TRBJ2-6, is GAGVSQSPSNKVTEKGKDVELRCDPISGHTALYWYRQSLGQGLEFLIYFQGNSAPDKSGLPSDRFSAERTGGSVSTLTIQRTQQEDSAVYLCASSPLIPLARAGANVLTFGAGSRLTVL.